Shown below are 19 T cell receptor beta chains from a single sample sequenced in a study of shared clonotypes between healthy human individuals. TCRdb keeps only in-frame clones here, not all; method: immunoSEQ multiplex PCR. The sample has approximately 340,000 clones; more than 60% are singletons. Sample: memory CD4+ T cells sorted from blood. Subset denoted: CD45RA-negative fraction. These receptors all come from a young man in good health.

The chain uses TRBV9 and TRBJ2-3, with D tentatively TRBD1 or TRBD2 (5 bases each). CDR3 length: 15 residues. Trimming took off 7 bases at V and 0 bases at J, with 15 bases between the two ends. CDR1 is SGDLS, CDR2 YYNGEE, per germline. The CDR3 region has the DNA TGTGCCAGCTCGAAGAGGGGCGGTAGCACAGATACGCAGTATTTT. Translation gives CASSKRGGSTDTQYF.

The table lists this clone with a few counts. V usage is TRBV7-9 and J usage is TRBJ2-5, with 9 bases matching TRBD2. The V and J ends lost 1 base and 5 bases, in that order; junction bases with no gene match: 11. The CDR3 contains 17 residues. Germline V CDR1 and CDR2: SEHNR, FQNEAQ (reference sequence). In DNA, the CDR3 is TGTGCCAGCAGCTTAGGCCAGCGGGAGGCGAGGTGGGAGACCCAGTACTTC. Its protein product is CASSLGQREARWETQYF. The full variable domain, completed using reference TRBV7-9 and TRBJ2-5, is DTGVSQNPRHKITKRGQNVTFRCDPISEHNRLYWYRQTLGQGPEFLTYFQNEAQLEKSRLLSDRFSAERPKGSFSTLEIQRTEQGDSAMYLCASSLGQREARWETQYFGPGTRLLVL.

The chain employs TRBV7-8 and TRBJ2-3; TRBD2 agrees at 11 bases. The CDR3 is 16 amino acids. From germline, CDR1 is SGHVS and CDR2 FQNEAQ. Trimming cost V 3 bases and J 4 bases; bases outside gene matches: 6. DNA of the CDR3: TGTGCCAGCAGCTTTACTAGCGGGAGACCCGCAGATACGCAGTATTTT. Amino acids: CASSFTSGRPADTQYF.

This clone was seen ten or more times. The genes are TRBV27 and TRBJ1-2; a weak D match, TRBD1 (5 bases). This CDR3 has 13 residues. The V gene lost 6 bases and the J gene lost 2 bases, with 10 bases spanning the gap. Germline V gives CDR1 MNHEY, CDR2 SMNVEV (reference sequence). The CDR3 region is CASSPTDNYGYTF. The CDR3 coding sequence is TGTGCCAGCAGCCCGACAGACAACTATGGCTACACCTTC.

V usage is TRBV5-1 and J usage is TRBJ2-2, with D possibly being TRBD2 (6 bases). V lost 4 bases, J lost 2 bases, and 9 bases lay in between. Germline-derived CDR1 and CDR2 are SGHRS and YFSETQ. The CDR3 extends over 14 amino acids. CDR3 amino acids: CASSPGGNTGELFF. The DNA for the CDR3 is TGCGCCAGCAGCCCCGGGGGTAACACCGGGGAGCTGTTTTTT.

The V gene is TRBV6-1, the J gene TRBJ1-1; the match to TRBD1 covers 8 bases. Germline CDR1 and CDR2: MNHNS and SASEGT. CDR3 length equals 15 residues. V lost 3 bases, J lost 1 base, and 4 bases stayed unmatched. The CDR3 bases are TGTGCCAGCAGTGATAAAGACAGGGGGAACACTGAAGCTTTCTTT. Encoded protein: CASSDKDRGNTEAFF.

The chain has TRBV28 and TRBJ2-1; 9 nucleotides agree with TRBD2. The germline gives CDR1 MDHEN, CDR2 SYDVKM. This CDR3 comprises 15 residues. V lost 5 bases to trimming and J lost 9 bases; unmatched junction nucleotides: 11. The CDR3, as DNA: TGTGCCAGCAGTCCAGGGACTAGCAGGGGCCCTGAGCAGTTCTTC. It codes for CASSPGTSRGPEQFF. The full variable domain, rest sourced from reference TRBV28 and TRBJ2-1, is DVKVTQSSRYLVKRTGEKVFLECVQDMDHENMFWYRQDPGLGLRLIYFSYDVKMKEKGDIPEGYSVSREKKERFSLILESASTNQTSMYLCASSPGTSRGPEQFFGPGTRLTVL.

The chain uses TRBV28 and TRBJ2-7; no definite D call. CDR3 length equals 14 residues. CDR1 is MDHEN, CDR2 SYDVKM, per germline. Trimming took 3 bases from V and 2 from J, leaving 11 bases between them. CDR3 sequence: CASSFPWKTYEQYF. The CDR3 region has the DNA TGTGCCAGCAGTTTCCCGTGGAAAACCTACGAGCAGTACTTC.

This clone came up once. V is TRBV28 and J is TRBJ1-1, with 9 bases identical to TRBD1. CDR1 is MDHEN and CDR2 is SYDVKM in the germline V gene. The CDR3 consists of 15 residues. The ends lost 5 bases at V and 2 bases at J; junction bases unmatched: 6. The CDR3 here is CASSATQGANTEAFF. In DNA, the CDR3 is TGTGCCAGCAGTGCCACACAGGGGGCAAACACTGAAGCTTTCTTT.

The CDR3 spells CSVEASEAADTQYF. CDR3 in DNA: TGCAGCGTTGAAGCCTCAGAGGCCGCGGATACGCAGTATTTT. V and J are TRBV29-1 and TRBJ2-3, with D unresolved. From germline, CDR1 is SQVTM and CDR2 ANQGSEA. CDR3 length: 14 amino acids. Trimming removed 1 base from V and 6 bases from J, with 14 bases in between.

This clone was picked up a small number of times. The rearrangement joins TRBV7-2 to TRBJ2-7; 8 nucleotides agree with TRBD2. Germline V gene lookup returns CDR1 SGHTA and CDR2 FQGNSA. The junction had 9 bases not matched to a gene; V was cut back by 5 bases and J by 12 bases. The CDR3 length is 12 residues. DNA of the CDR3: TGTGCCAGCAGCGCTAATAGCGGGACGAGGTACTTC. Translated: CASSANSGTRYF.

This clone was counted a few times. V and J are TRBV5-1 and TRBJ2-2; no reliable D call. Germline V gives CDR1 SGHRS, CDR2 YFSETQ. The CDR3 extends over 14 amino acids. The V and J ends lost 7 bases and 0 bases respectively, with 10 bases between them. The CDR3 coding sequence is TGCGCCAGCCGTTGGAGTTCGAACACCGGGGAGCTGTTTTTT. Its protein product is CASRWSSNTGELFF.

In its sample, this clone was seen a few times. The J gene is TRBJ1-1, the V gene TRBV7-8; D uncertain. CDR1 is SGHVS and CDR2 is FQNEAQ in the germline V gene. The CDR3 extends over 15 amino acids. Trimming cost V 5 bases and J 0 bases, with 13 bases left between them. The CDR3: CASSPTDAMNTEAFF. In nucleotides, the CDR3 is TGTGCCAGCAGCCCGACGGACGCAATGAACACTGAAGCTTTCTTT.

The genes are TRBV6-6 and TRBJ2-5; D may correspond to TRBD1 or TRBD2 (6 bases each). The germline V and J ends were trimmed by 2 bases and 0 bases, with 13 bases remaining between them. The CDR3 has 16 residues. The germline V gene encodes CDR1 MNHNY and CDR2 SVGAGI (reference sequence). The CDR3 is CASSYGLGGYQETQYF. The CDR3 nucleotides are TGTGCCAGCAGTTACGGTCTGGGGGGCTACCAAGAGACCCAGTACTTC.

This clone occurred once. CDR3 sequence (DNA): TGTGCCAGCTCAGGGGGGGTGTCCTACGAGCAGTACTTC. Protein sequence: CASSGGVSYEQYF. The chain couples TRBV18 to TRBJ2-7, with TRBD2 matching 7 bases. With V trimmed by 5 bases and J by 1 base, 2 bases remained unmatched. CDR3 size: 13 residues. Germline CDR1 reads KGHSH; CDR2 reads LQKENI.

CDR3 residues: CASSLSAEETQYF. The CDR3 DNA is TGTGCCAGCAGCTTATCGGCGGAAGAGACCCAGTACTTC. This chain joins TRBV7-9 and TRBJ2-5, with D unresolved. The CDR3 contains 13 residues. CDR1 is SEHNR and CDR2 is FQNEAQ in the germline V gene (reference sequence). Trimming took off 2 bases at V and 3 bases at J, with 7 bases between the two ends.

The CDR3 bases are TGTGCCAGCAGCCAGTGGCGGGGGTACACCATATATTTT. This encodes CASSQWRGYTIYF. The chain couples TRBV14 to TRBJ1-3; a weak D match, TRBD1 (5 bases). V lost 3 bases to trimming and J lost 8 bases, with 11 bases between them. This CDR3 comprises 13 residues. The germline gives CDR1 SGHDN, CDR2 FVKESK.

V gene TRBV28 combines with J gene TRBJ2-1; possible D gene TRBD1, 6 bases. Germline V gene sequence: CDR1 MDHEN, CDR2 SYDVKM. Trimming cost V 2 bases and J 8 bases, with 16 bases left between them. The CDR3 runs 15 residues. CDR3 residues: CASSLQDSERDEQFF. The CDR3 DNA sequence: TGTGCCAGCAGTTTACAGGACAGCGAAAGGGATGAGCAGTTCTTC.

The chain carries TRBV6-5 and TRBJ2-7; 7 bases fit TRBD1. Germline trimming cut 8 bases from V and 4 bases from J; bases unmatched to any gene: 11. The CDR3 is 14 amino acids. Germline-derived CDR1 and CDR2 are MNHEY and SVGAGI. This chain's CDR3 is CASGSRQGRYEQYF. The CDR3 nucleotides are TGTGCCAGCGGGTCTAGACAGGGTCGATACGAGCAGTACTTC.